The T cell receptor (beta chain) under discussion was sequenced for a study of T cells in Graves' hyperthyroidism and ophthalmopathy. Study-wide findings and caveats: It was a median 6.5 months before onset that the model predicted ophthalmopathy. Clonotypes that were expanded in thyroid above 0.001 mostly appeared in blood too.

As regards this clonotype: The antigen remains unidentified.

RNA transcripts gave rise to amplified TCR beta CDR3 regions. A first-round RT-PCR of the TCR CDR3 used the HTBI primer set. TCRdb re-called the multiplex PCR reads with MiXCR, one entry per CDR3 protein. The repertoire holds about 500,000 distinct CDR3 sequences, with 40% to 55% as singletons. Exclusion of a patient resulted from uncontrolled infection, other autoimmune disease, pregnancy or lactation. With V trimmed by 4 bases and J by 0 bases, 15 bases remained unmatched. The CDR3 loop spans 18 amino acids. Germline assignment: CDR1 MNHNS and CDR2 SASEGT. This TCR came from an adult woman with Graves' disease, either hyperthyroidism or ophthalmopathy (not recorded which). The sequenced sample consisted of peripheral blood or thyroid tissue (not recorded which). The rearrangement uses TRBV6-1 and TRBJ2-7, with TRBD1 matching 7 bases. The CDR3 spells CASSGWTGSDGDSYEQYF. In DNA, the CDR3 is TGTGCCAGCAGTGGATGGACAGGCTCCGACGGGGACTCCTACGAGCAGTACTTC.